What follows is one T cell receptor (beta chain) and its context. Germline V gene sequence: CDR1 LNHDA, CDR2 SQIVND (reference sequence). The ends were cut back, 1 base at V and 4 bases at J, with 26 bases in the middle. This CDR3 has 20 amino acids. All patients relapsed after autologous stem cell transplantation, and brentuximab vedotin exposure varied. The sample originates from a study of PD-1 blockade in classical Hodgkin lymphoma. Repertoires were generated with immunoSEQ multiplex PCR, while TCRdb's copy carries only in-frame clones and drops some. The table lists approximately 24,000 clones, over 75% of them singletons.

The gene calls are TRBV19 and TRBJ1-5; TRBD1 is a possible D gene (5 bases). The receptor comes from a human donor with classical Hodgkin lymphoma. The sequencing used peripheral blood mononuclear cells (PBMCs), collected at baseline. The CDR3: CASSIGMILRGLTVNQPQHF. The CDR3 DNA follows: TGTGCCAGTAGTATAGGAATGATATTAAGGGGACTGACGGTGAATCAGCCCCAGCATTTT. Using reference TRBV19 and TRBJ1-5 for the parts outside the CDR3, the full variable domain is DGGITQSPKYLFRKEGQNVTLSCEQNLNHDAMYWYRQDPGQGLRLIYYSQIVNDFQKGDIAEGYSVSREKKESFPLTVTSAQKNPTAFYLCASSIGMILRGLTVNQPQHFGDGTRLSIL.